This T cell receptor beta chain was sequenced during a study of immune heterogeneity within non-small cell lung tumors. In the study overall: There was 1 tumor not otherwise specified, along with more than 9 non-squamous carcinomas and several squamous cell carcinomas.

Bulk tumor genomic DNA, 500 to 650 ng per sample, was the template. Surgeons took several biopsies per primary tumor, spaced far apart, during surgery. Newly diagnosed with untreated non-small cell lung cancer, the patients underwent curative surgery. This clonotype is judged medium-sized (0.01 to 0.1%). Its specificity is unknown. Multiplex PCR with 32 V and 13 J primers amplified TCR beta CDR3. TCRdb called the multiplex PCR reads again in MiXCR, with one record for every CDR3 protein. The sample consists of about 5,000 distinct CDR3 sequences, 22% of them appearing once. Regarding the study as a whole: Dominant CDR3 beta clonotypes repeated across a patient's tumor loci, while different loci held unique high-frequency clones. T-cell receptor beta clonotypes at high frequency differed largely between individual patients.

The sequence was obtained from a man aged 55 to 70 with non-small cell lung cancer. Sequencing input: lung tumor tissue.

The CDR3 loop is CSATTRQGGYGYTF. DNA of the CDR3: TGCAGTGCTACAACTAGACAGGGAGGCTATGGCTACACCTTC. The J gene is TRBJ1-2, the V gene TRBV20-1, with 7 bases matching TRBD1. V lost 4 bases to trimming and J lost 4 bases; unmatched junction nucleotides: 9. The CDR3 extends over 14 amino acids. Germline CDR1 DFQATT, CDR2 SNEGSKA (reference sequence).